This T cell receptor beta chain was sequenced in a study of blood T cell repertoires in COVID-19. At the level of the study: There were acute and convalescent COVID-19 samples, and they came from the United States, Italy and Spain. The analysed material was cDNA or gDNA that came from T cells, B-cell-depleted T cells, or PBMCs.

Under the authors' procedure: Researchers report that nucleated cell counts were estimated from reference gene primer amplification. Using immunoSEQ multiplex PCR, the repertoire was profiled, and TCRdb retains in-frame clones only, with some absent. V, J and clone size reflect that table, while D and trimming were determined from the DNA. Among 200,000 to 250,000 clones, almost 90% were seen once, and the ten largest hold around 1.5%. CDR1 and CDR2 from the germline V gene are SGHNT and YYREEE (reference sequence). Losses at the gene ends were 4 bases for V and 1 base for J; bases not matched to a gene: 4. The CDR3 has 16 residues.

The source material was peripheral blood. The sequence came from a man younger than 35 with active or convalescent COVID-19. This chain connects TRBV5-4 to TRBJ2-2; 10 positions match TRBD2. The CDR3 spells CASSLGLAENTGELFF. The CDR3 coding sequence is TGTGCCAGCAGCCTTGGACTAGCGGAGAACACCGGGGAGCTGTTTTTT.